This T cell receptor (beta chain) comes out of a study of T-cell reconstitution after alpha-beta-depleted transplantation in children (dated by TCRdb to the mid-2010s). About the study as a whole: Using TCR repertoire profiling, the study followed T-cell immune reconstitution in a quantitative way in children after TCRalphabeta/CD19-depleted allogeneic hematopoietic cell transplantation.

There are many counts of this clonotype. Its antigen has not been determined. Base qualities are not at hand, and no much larger clone is one base apart. The library was generated by PCR. Sequenced on an Illumina HiSeq 2500. To normalize quantification of the TCRbeta repertoire, the TCR libraries were built with molecular barcoding that relied on unique molecular identifiers. In-frame beta chains were kept once TCRdb had trimmed the public reads at Q25 with fastp and called clones with MiXCR. Merged by CDR3 protein, the rows form single entries marked with the most common genes and DNA. The sample yields 210,000 or so distinct CDR3 sequences; under 9.5% were counted once. 5% to 7% of the sample lies in the top ten. The CDR3 runs 15 residues from the cysteine to the phenylalanine. Only CDR3 DNA remains: 45 bases, in frame from the first base. V drops 4 bases and J drops 1 base, leaving 14 bases in between. CDR1 and CDR2, per the germline V gene, are KGHSH and LQKENI.

The sequence links TRBV18 to TRBJ2-7; TRBD1 could be the D gene, as 5 bases match. The sequence came from a human donor who donated a stem cell graft to a child with acute lymphoblastic leukemia. The sequencing here drew on PBMCs from the stem cell graft donor, taken from the stem cell graft. The sequenced DNA is TGTGCCAGCTCACAACAGGAGACAGAGTCCTACGAGCAGTACTTC. Its protein product is CASSQQETESYEQYF.